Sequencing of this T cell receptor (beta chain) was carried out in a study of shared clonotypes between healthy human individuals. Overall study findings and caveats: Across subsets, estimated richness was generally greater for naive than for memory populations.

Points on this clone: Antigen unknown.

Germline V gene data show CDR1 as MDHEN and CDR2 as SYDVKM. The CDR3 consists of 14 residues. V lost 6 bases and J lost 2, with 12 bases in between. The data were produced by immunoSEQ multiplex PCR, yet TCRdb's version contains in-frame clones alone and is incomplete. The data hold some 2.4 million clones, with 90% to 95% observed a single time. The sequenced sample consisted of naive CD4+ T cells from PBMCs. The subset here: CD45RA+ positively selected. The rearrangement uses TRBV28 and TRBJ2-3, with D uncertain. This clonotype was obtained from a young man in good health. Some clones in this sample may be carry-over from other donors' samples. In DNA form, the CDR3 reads TGTGCCAGCAGCGATCTGGGCACCACAGATACGCAGTATTTT. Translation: CASSDLGTTDTQYF.